These 14 T cell receptor beta chains share one sample of origin, sequenced in a study of cytomegalovirus exposure and HLA in healthy donors. PCR employed 60 Vbeta and 13 Jbeta primers. Generated by immunoSEQ multiplex PCR, the TCRdb table keeps only in-frame clones and is missing some. This table holds about 60,000 clones, under 85% found once. The source material was PBMCs. The source of these receptors is a woman under 40 in good health and CMV-seronegative.

V is TRBV4-3 and J is TRBJ2-7; 11 positions agree with TRBD2. V lost 1 base to trimming and J lost 2 bases; unmatched junction nucleotides: 13. The germline V gene has CDR1 LGHNA and CDR2 YSLEER. The length of the CDR3 is 19 residues. CDR3 protein: CASSQVGPSGGPNPYEQYF. The CDR3 region has the DNA TGCGCCAGCAGCCAAGTAGGTCCTAGCGGGGGGCCTAACCCCTACGAGCAGTACTTC.

The rearrangement links TRBV15 to TRBJ2-3; a possible D gene is TRBD2 (6 bases). CDR1 and CDR2 from the germline V gene are LNHNV and YYDKDF (reference sequence). The CDR3 length is 13 residues. The V end was cut by 8 bases, the J end by 3 bases, with 12 bases between. The CDR3 sequence is CATSKTSTDTQYF. The CDR3 DNA sequence: TGTGCCACCTCGAAGACTAGTACAGATACGCAGTATTTT.

The chain recombines TRBV30 with TRBJ1-1; no clear D gene. CDR1 is GTSNPN and CDR2 is SVGIG in the germline V gene (reference sequence). Deletions cut 5 bases from V and 9 bases from J, with 19 bases between. The CDR3 spans 13 residues. The CDR3: CAWVYSSRNQAFF. The DNA of the CDR3 is TGTGCCTGGGTTTATTCTTCCAGGAACCAAGCTTTCTTT.

The rearrangement joins TRBV7-2 to TRBJ2-3; TRBD2 is a possible D gene (5 bases). CDR1 and CDR2 from the germline V gene are SGHTA and FQGNSA. Trimming removed 5 bases from V and 5 bases from J, with 17 bases in between. The CDR3 runs to 15 residues. CDR3 region: CASSPISTSLDTQYF. DNA for the CDR3: TGTGCCAGCAGCCCAATAAGCACTAGTTTAGATACGCAGTATTTT.

The V call is TRBV6-5, the J call TRBJ2-2; TRBD1 matches at 9 bases. Germline V CDR1 and CDR2: MNHEY, SVGAGI. Losses at the gene ends were 7 bases for V and 4 bases for J; bases not matched to a gene: 7. The CDR3 runs to 15 residues. In nucleotides, the CDR3 is TGTGCCAGCAACCCGGGACAGGGAGGCACCGGGGAGCTGTTTTTT. As protein: CASNPGQGGTGELFF.

This clone occurred once. CDR3 protein: CASSLDGRSGGYTF. The CDR3 DNA reads TGTGCCAGCAGCTTAGATGGGCGGAGCGGAGGCTACACCTTC. The gene calls are TRBV7-2 and TRBJ1-2; unclear D gene. The length of the CDR3 is 14 residues. Germline CDR1 is SGHTA and CDR2 is FQGNSA. V was pared by 1 base and J by 8 bases, with 14 bases between.

This clone was recorded only once. The chain joins TRBV29-1 to TRBJ2-1; 13 bases are a match to TRBD2. This CDR3 has 16 amino acids. After removal of 6 bases from V and 1 base from J, the junction contained 6 bases not matched to a gene. Germline V gives CDR1 SQVTM, CDR2 ANQGSEA. The CDR3 protein is CSVPGLAGSSYNEQFF. CDR3 DNA sequence: TGCAGCGTCCCGGGACTAGCGGGGTCGTCCTACAATGAGCAGTTCTTC.

The V call is TRBV9, the J call TRBJ2-1; D is possibly TRBD2 (6 bases). V lost 0 bases and J lost 0, with 10 bases in between. Per the germline V gene, CDR1 is SGDLS and CDR2 is YYNGEE. This CDR3 comprises 16 residues. In DNA form, the CDR3 reads TGTGCCAGCAGCGTAGTGGCGGGAAGCTCCTACAATGAGCAGTTCTTC. Translation: CASSVVAGSSYNEQFF.

The rearrangement links TRBV7-3 to TRBJ2-2; 14 positions agree with TRBD2. With 5 bases clipped from V and 2 bases from J, the junction kept 7 bases outside the gene matches. CDR1 and CDR2 from the germline V gene are SGHTA and FQGTGA. The CDR3 extends over 18 amino acids. This chain's CDR3 is CASSIGTSGSRNTGELFF. CDR3 nucleotides: TGTGCCAGCAGCATCGGGACTAGCGGGAGTCGTAACACCGGGGAGCTGTTTTTT.

The chain employs TRBV5-4 and TRBJ1-1; 10 nucleotides match TRBD1. This CDR3 comprises 14 residues. Germline CDR1 is SGHNT and CDR2 is YYREEE (reference sequence). Losses at the gene ends were 4 bases for V and 5 bases for J; bases not matched to a gene: 5. The CDR3 bases are TGTGCCAGCAGCCAGGGACAGGGGCGGACTGAAGCTTTCTTT. Protein product: CASSQGQGRTEAFF. The full variable domain, with the rest looked up from reference TRBV5-4 and TRBJ1-1, is ETGVTQSPTHLIKTRGQQVTLRCSSQSGHNTVSWYQQALGQGPQFIFQYYREEENGRGNFPPRFSGLQFPNYSSELNVNALELDDSALYLCASSQGQGRTEAFFGQGTRLTVV.

As DNA, the CDR3 is TGTGCCAGCAGCTTAGGGGCGGTAGCGGGGGAGGAGACCCAGTACTTC. This translates into CASSLGAVAGEETQYF. This chain uses TRBV7-2 with TRBJ2-5; TRBD2 matches at 9 bases. The CDR3 has 16 amino acids. Germline V lookup: CDR1 SGHTA, CDR2 FQGNSA. J was trimmed by 5 bases and V by 1 base; bases with no gene match: 8. The whole variable domain, remainder taken from reference TRBV7-2 and TRBJ2-5, is GAGVSQSPSNKVTEKGKDVELRCDPISGHTALYWYRQSLGQGLEFLIYFQGNSAPDKSGLPSDRFSAERTGGSVSTLTIQRTQQEDSAVYLCASSLGAVAGEETQYFGPGTRLLVL.

V usage is TRBV5-1 and J usage is TRBJ1-6; a possible D gene is TRBD1 (5 bases). V lost 0 bases, J lost 10 bases, and 14 bases lay in between. From germline, CDR1 is SGHRS and CDR2 YFSETQ. The CDR3 sequence is 15 residues long. CDR3 loop: CASSLDVGAGSPLHF. The CDR3 DNA sequence: TGCGCCAGCAGCTTGGATGTAGGGGCGGGATCACCCCTCCACTTT.

The sample holds one count of this clone. V gene TRBV11-2 combines with J gene TRBJ2-7; D not certain. The CDR3 sequence is 12 residues long. CDR1 SGHAT and CDR2 FQNNGV come from the germline V gene. V was shortened by 3 bases and J by 3 bases, with 6 bases between the two germline ends. CDR3 residues: CASSLSFYEQYF. CDR3 nucleotide sequence: TGTGCCAGCAGCTTGTCCTTCTACGAGCAGTACTTC.

Remarks on this clone: Lacking the conserved final phenylalanine or tryptophan, this CDR3 likely reflects a read error. No DNA is shown, since the ends of the CDR3 on it are uncertain; the CDR3 is the one TCRdb lists. The chain joins TRBV21-1 to TRBJ2-6; the table's D call, TRBD1, has no DNA check behind it. TRBV21-1 is annotated as a pseudogene. The CDR3 adds up to 15 amino acids, both ends counted. The CDR3 sequence: CASSKARTGGLRAVR.